This T cell receptor beta chain was profiled in a study of T-cell reconstitution after alpha-beta-depleted transplantation in children. The authors prepared the TCRbeta library with unique molecular identifiers. TCRdb re-called the PCR reads through MiXCR, storing one row per CDR3 protein. The sample includes around 500,000 distinct CDR3 sequences, 20% to 25% of them seen just once. Whole-study results and caveats: Recipient T cells and thymic progenitors that survived gave rise to the high TCRbeta diversity observed at day 60 in some patients. At around two months after transplant, the alpha-beta T cells were reportedly derived from several hundred expanded clones that came from non-depleted graft cells. At the one-year point after transplant, T-cell counts and TCRbeta diversity were found to come mostly from T cells that had been newly produced.

V lost 6 bases to trimming and J lost 3 bases, with 11 bases between them. The CDR3 has 13 amino acids. Note on this clonotype: The antigen remains undetermined.

The rearrangement links TRBV12-3 or TRBV12-4 to TRBJ1-1; D unclear. The clonotype was recovered from a boy in the first two years of life who had a stem cell transplant for acute myeloid leukemia, so the T cells may come from the graft donor. The sample in question was PBMCs, mostly from graft donor cells, obtained 360 days after TCRalphabeta/CD19-depleted stem cell transplant. The CDR3 loop reads CASSSARYTEAFF. CDR3 nucleotides: TGTGCCAGCAGCTCTGCCAGGTACACTGAAGCTTTCTTT.